A selection of T cell receptor beta chains follows, all from one sample in a study of graft-versus-host responses after intestinal transplantation. Their cognate antigens are unknown. Some clones are missing from TCRdb's copy, which holds only in-frame ones; the method was immunoSEQ multiplex PCR. This sample yields more than 95,000 clones, of which over 85% are seen a single time; 1% to 1.5% belongs to the top ten. Sample: unstimulated CD8+ T cells sorted from spleen or lymph node cells, taken before intestinal transplant. These receptors came from a human donor who received an intestinal transplant. Each CDR3 is given with its conserved first and last residue. The D gene is left open where the match is weak. Where a row states a size, it is once, few, many or the class of an expanded clone; other rows omit it.

J	D	size	V	DNA	CDR3
TRBJ2-1	TRBD2	-	TRBV4-1	TGTGCCAGCAGCCTCCTGACTAGCGGGGGTTACAATGAGCAGTTCTTC	CASSLLTSGGYNEQFF
TRBJ2-2	-	-	TRBV18	TGTGCCAGCTCAGGCACCGGGGAGCTGTTTTTT	CASSGTGELFF
TRBJ1-3	-	-	TRBV18	TGTGCCAGCCGGACGGACGCAGATCCTTCTGGAAACACCATATATTTT	CASRTDADPSGNTIYF
TRBJ2-1	TRBD2	-	TRBV5-1	TGCGCCAGCAATGCCGGGGGGAGTGTTAATGAGCAGTTCTTC	CASNAGGSVNEQFF
TRBJ1-1	TRBD1	-	TRBV7-6	TGTGCCAGCAGCTTATGGGACAGGCTAAACACTGAAGCTTTCTTT	CASSLWDRLNTEAFF
TRBJ2-3	-	-	TRBV7-8	TGTGCCAGCAGCTTAGTGGTCTACACCGATACGCAGTATTTT	CASSLVVYTDTQYF
TRBJ2-7	-	-	TRBV6-4	TGTGCCAGCAGTGTGGAGGGAAAAACCTACGAGCAGTACTTC	CASSVEGKTYEQYF
TRBJ2-3	TRBD2	-	TRBV5-8	TGTGCCAGCAGCTTCGGCGGGGGGGCCGCGGATACGCAGTATTTT	CASSFGGGAADTQYF
TRBJ2-7	-	-	TRBV7-9	TGTGCCAGCAGCTTAGCGGGGACGGCCCGATCCTACGAGCAGTACTTC	CASSLAGTARSYEQYF
TRBJ2-5	-	-	TRBV19	TGTGCCAGTAGTATCGATTTAGAGACCCAGTACTTC	CASSIDLETQYF
TRBJ1-1	-	-	TRBV29-1	TGCAGCGTTGAAATTCTCACTGAAGCTTTCTTT	CSVEILTEAFF
TRBJ2-7	-	-	TRBV6-1	TGTGCCAGCAGTGTTGGGCGAATCCTAGATTACGAGCAGTACTTC	CASSVGRILDYEQYF
TRBJ2-5	-	-	TRBV6-1	TGTGCCAGCAGGACCCCCCCGGAAGAGACCCAGTACTTC	CASRTPPEETQYF
TRBJ2-7	-	once	TRBV27	TGTGCCAGCAGTTCGCTGGCAGAGACCCTCGACGAGCAGTACTTC	CASSSLAETLDEQYF
TRBJ2-6	-	-	TRBV14	TGTGCCAGCAATCTTTACTCTGGGGCCAACGTCCTGACTTTC	CASNLYSGANVLTF
TRBJ2-7	-	-	TRBV7-6	TGTGCCAGCAGCTTAGCGAATGGGGACTACGAGCAGTACTTC	CASSLANGDYEQYF
TRBJ1-2	-	-	TRBV4-1	TGCGCCAGCAGCCAAGGCAAGGGATCGGAAGGCTACACCTTC	CASSQGKGSEGYTF
TRBJ2-7	-	-	TRBV21-1	TGTGCCAGCAGCAATTCAGAGCCCGGGACAGGGGGAAACGAGCAGTACTTC	CASSNSEPGTGGNEQYF
TRBJ1-1	TRBD1	-	TRBV7-9	TGTGCCAGCAGCTTACCAAGGACAGGGAAAGGTGGGGGCACTGAAGCTTTCTTT	CASSLPRTGKGGGTEAFF
TRBJ2-1	-	-	TRBV7-3	TGTGCCAGCAGCTTATACGGGGCTGAGCAGTTCTTC	CASSLYGAEQFF
TRBJ1-2	TRBD1	-	TRBV9	TGTGCCAGCAGCAAAGGGACAGGCACTAACTATGGCTACACCTTC	CASSKGTGTNYGYTF
TRBJ1-1	-	-	TRBV7-9	TGTGCCAGCAGCATCCAGGGTGGGGACACTGAAGCTTTCTTT	CASSIQGGDTEAFF
TRBJ2-7	-	-	TRBV5-1	TGCGCCAGCAGCTTGGTCCCAGACATTAGCTCCTACGAGCAGTACTTC	CASSLVPDISSYEQYF
TRBJ2-5	-	-	TRBV5-6	TGTGCCAGCAGCTTCTTACCCGGCGACAGACAAGAGACCCAGTACTTC	CASSFLPGDRQETQYF
TRBJ1-2	-	few	TRBV4-2	TGTGCCAGCAGCCAAGATGGGAGTGGGATGGGTACCGGCTATGGCTACACCTTC	CASSQDGSGMGTGYGYTF
TRBJ2-2	-	-	TRBV27	TGTGCCAGCAGTTACTCGGAGAACACCGGGGAGCTGTTTTTT	CASSYSENTGELFF
TRBJ2-3	TRBD2	-	TRBV5-6	TGTGCCAGCAGCTTGGCATGGTCCGGGGGGGATGCAGATACGCAGTATTTT	CASSLAWSGGDADTQYF
TRBJ1-1	-	-	TRBV6-5	TGTGCCAGCAGTTACTCCGAGTACACTGAAGCTTTCTTT	CASSYSEYTEAFF
TRBJ1-5	-	-	TRBV19	TGTGCCAGTAGTATAGGGAATCAGCCCCAGCATTTT	CASSIGNQPQHF
TRBJ1-1	-	once	TRBV16	TGTGCCAGCAGCCAATCCCCCTGGGGTGAAGCTTTCTTT	CASSQSPWGEAFF
TRBJ1-1	-	-	TRBV27	TGTGCCAGCAGGAAGGGTGACACTGAAGCTTTCTTT	CASRKGDTEAFF
TRBJ1-2	-	-	TRBV7-3	TGTGCCAGCAGCCCTGGTATTGTTTGTGGCTACACCTTC	CASSPGIVCGYTF
TRBJ2-1	-	-	TRBV7-9	TGTGCCAGCAGCCTAGTGGCTGATGAGCAGTTCTTC	CASSLVADEQFF
TRBJ1-6	-	-	TRBV6-5	TGTGCCAGCAGTTCTGGACTGGCGGTCGGTAATTCACCCCTCCACTTT	CASSSGLAVGNSPLHF
TRBJ1-2	-	-	TRBV25-1	TGTGCCAGCAGTGACGGTGGCTACACCTTC	CASSDGGYTF
TRBJ2-1	-	-	TRBV6-5	TGTGCCAGCAGTGCCGGGCAGGAGTCCTACAATGAGCAGTTCTTC	CASSAGQESYNEQFF
TRBJ2-7	-	-	TRBV6-1	TGTGCCAGCAGTGAACGAGCCACTTACGAGCAGTACTTC	CASSERATYEQYF
TRBJ1-1	-	-	TRBV4-1	TGCGCCAGCAGCCAAGATCGAGGGGCCACTGAAGCTTTCTTT	CASSQDRGATEAFF
TRBJ2-5	-	-	TRBV5-4	TGTGCCAGCAGCTTAGATTTGGAACAAGAGACCCAGTACTTC	CASSLDLEQETQYF
TRBJ2-7	TRBD1	-	TRBV27	TGTGCCAGCAGTACCCCCGGACAGGGAAAATACTACGAGCAGTACTTC	CASSTPGQGKYYEQYF
TRBJ1-1	-	-	TRBV6-5	TGTGCTAGCTGGTCGCGGAGCACTGAAGCTTTCTTT	CASWSRSTEAFF
TRBJ1-6	-	-	TRBV30	TGTGCCTCCAGGGGAAAACCCCTCCACTTT	CASRGKPLHF
TRBJ1-5	TRBD1	once	TRBV4-1	TGCGCCAGCAGCCAAGTCTCACAGGGGGCTGGCAATCAGCCCCAGCATTTT	CASSQVSQGAGNQPQHF
TRBJ1-4	TRBD1	-	TRBV11-2	TGTGCCAGCAGCTCTGGACAGGGAGGGAACGAAAAACTGTTTTTT	CASSSGQGGNEKLFF
TRBJ2-1	-	-	TRBV7-8	TGTGCCAGCAGCCCCGGTGGGCGAGACAATGAGCAGTTCTTC	CASSPGGRDNEQFF
TRBJ1-1	-	once	TRBV7-9	TGTGCCAGCAGCTTGCGCGGTGAAGCTTTCTTT	CASSLRGEAFF